This TCR beta chain is drawn from a study of blood T cell repertoires in COVID-19 (dated by TCRdb to 2018 to 2021). Broadly, across the study: The collaborator samples originated in the United States, Italy and Spain and spanned the acute and convalescent phases of COVID-19. A freely available public database, intended as a resource for researchers studying the immune response to SARS-CoV-2, is where the repertoires were released. The sample metadata nearly always contained a de-identified subject ID, COVID-19 status, age in years and sex. Deeply sampled blood TCRbeta repertoires from subjects exposed to, actively infected with, or recovered from COVID-19 were included in the dataset. Where available, HLA class I and class II types were obtained from metadata supplied by the sample provider rather than from assay-based typing. The prospective study material was composed of cDNA or gDNA derived from T cells, B-cell-depleted T cells, or PBMCs. The samples were drawn from two sources: the first 160 participants of the ongoing ImmuneRACE study, and approximately 1,300 subjects contributed by 6 global collaborators.

The full study reports these points: The amount of clinical and demographic metadata varied by source and participant and was provided uncurated.

V is pruned by 2 bases and J by 2 bases, leaving 7 bases of the junction without a gene match. Including cysteine and phenylalanine, the CDR3 has 16 amino acids. CDR3 DNA is the only sequence kept; it has 48 bases, read in frame from the first base. For CDR1 and CDR2, the germline V gene (reference sequence) lists SGHNT and YYREEE. Collaborating institutions collected whole blood in K2EDTA tubes following their own protocols. Collaborator samples were shipped for TCRbeta analysis as frozen whole blood, isolated PBMCs, or DNA extracted from either sample type. The immunoSEQ Assay, a bias-controlled multiplex PCR, was used to amplify TCRbeta CDR3 regions from genomic DNA. In the paper's pipeline: Within the assay, amplification of reference gene primers was used to estimate how many nucleated cells each sample contained. To quantify the absolute abundance of each unique TCRbeta CDR3 rearrangement, sequence reads were collapsed and filtered. For each sample, productive Simpson clonality was calculated as the square root of Simpson's diversity index across productive rearrangements. As stored in TCRdb, this immuneACCESS dataset retains in-frame rearrangements with V and J assigned. A fraction of the clones does not appear; measured against another copy, unresolved V genes explain less than half of the discrepancy, and the remainder lacks a known reason. V, J and clone size were drawn from that table, and D and trimming were deduced from the DNA. Counted in this sample were fewer than 250,000 clones; over 70% of them appeared once. Approximately 2.9% of the sample rests with the top ten.

A note on this clone: Its antigen remains unidentified. The input lacks base qualities; no much larger clone sits a single base away.

Sequenced material: peripheral blood. This TCR was recovered from a man aged 45-60 years with active or convalescent COVID-19. The chain employs TRBV5-4 and TRBJ2-7; 10 of the junction bases match TRBD2. The CDR3: CASSFFTSGTAYEQYF. The bases are TGTGCCAGCAGCTTCTTTACTAGCGGGACCGCCTACGAGCAGTACTTC.